Below are 23 T cell receptor beta chains sequenced from a single sample in a study of control samples from healthy donors and cancer patients. The method was immunoSEQ multiplex PCR; TCRdb's version includes in-frame clones alone and lacks a portion of them. The profile shows 120,000 or so clones, more than 75% of them singletons. Material for sequencing was blood. The receptor source for this set is a man in his forties or fifties in good health.

In its sample, this clone was seen a few times. The V gene is TRBV15, the J gene TRBJ2-7; D remains unclear. Per germline, CDR1 LNHNV and CDR2 YYDKDF (reference sequence). The CDR3 loop spans 15 amino acids. V was pared by 4 bases and J by 0 bases, with 13 bases between. This CDR3 reads CATSKNSFSSYEQYF. For the CDR3, the DNA is TGTGCCACCAGCAAAAACAGTTTTAGCTCCTACGAGCAGTACTTC.

This rearrangement joins TRBV14 to TRBJ2-7, with TRBD1 matching over 8 bases. The CDR3 runs to 14 residues. Germline V CDR1 and CDR2: SGHDN, FVKESK. Trimming cost V 3 bases and J 4 bases; bases outside gene matches: 5. The CDR3 sequence: CASSHGDRFYEQYF. DNA for the CDR3: TGTGCCAGCAGCCACGGGGACAGGTTTTACGAGCAGTACTTC.

V is TRBV11-3 and J is TRBJ2-1; D unclear. The germline V gene encodes CDR1 SGHNT and CDR2 YENEEA. V was clipped by 1 base and J by 8 bases, with 15 bases between them. The CDR3 contains 15 residues. CDR3 bases: TGTGCCAGCAGCTTAGGGGTAGGACGGATAGATGAGCAGTTCTTC. Its protein product is CASSLGVGRIDEQFF.

J is TRBJ2-3 and V is TRBV5-6; D possibly corresponds to TRBD2 (6 bases). The ends were cut back, 4 bases at V and 2 bases at J, with 14 bases in the middle. The V gene's germline CDR1 is SGHDT and CDR2 YYEEEE. The CDR3 runs to 15 residues. CDR3 amino acids: CASSLRAGFTDTQYF. As DNA, the CDR3 is TGTGCCAGCAGCCTTCGGGCGGGGTTCACAGATACGCAGTATTTT.

Comment on this clone: This sample also contains other DNA sequences that code for the same CDR3. The chain links TRBV6-6 to TRBJ2-2; D is uncertain. Germline V gives CDR1 MNHNY, CDR2 SVGAGI (reference sequence). This CDR3 has 12 amino acids. The ends were cut back, 2 bases at V and 5 bases at J, with 3 bases in the middle. The CDR3, as DNA: TGTGCCAGCAGTTACACGACCGGGGAGCTGTTTTTT. This encodes CASSYTTGELFF.

The V and J genes are TRBV5-1 and TRBJ2-3; D perhaps matches TRBD2 (7 bases). CDR1 and CDR2 from the germline V gene are SGHRS and YFSETQ. This CDR3 has 15 residues. Trimming took off 4 bases at V and 6 bases at J, with 18 bases between the two ends. The CDR3 here is CASSPWGGAGDTQYF. The CDR3 nucleotides are TGCGCCAGCAGCCCATGGGGGGGGGCCGGGGATACGCAGTATTTT.

The V gene is TRBV24-1, the J gene TRBJ2-3, with D unresolved. Germline CDR1 is KGHDR and CDR2 is SFDVKD. This CDR3 has 14 residues. The V end was cut by 8 bases, the J end by 4 bases, with 15 bases between. Written as DNA, the CDR3 is TGTGCCACCAAGGGTTTGGCCCCGCCAGATACGCAGTATTTT. It specifies CATKGLAPPDTQYF.

The chain recombines TRBV5-4 with TRBJ1-6; D might be TRBD1 (5 bases). The CDR3 spans 14 residues. Germline V gene data show CDR1 as SGHNT and CDR2 as YYREEE (reference sequence). The germline V and J ends were trimmed by 5 bases and 7 bases, with 13 bases remaining between them. CDR3 nucleotides: TGTGCCAGCAGGTCGGACTCAGGGAATTCACCCCTCCACTTT. This gives the protein CASRSDSGNSPLHF. Using reference TRBV5-4 and TRBJ1-6 for the parts outside the CDR3, the full variable domain is ETGVTQSPTHLIKTRGQQVTLRCSSQSGHNTVSWYQQALGQGPQFIFQYYREEENGRGNFPPRFSGLQFPNYSSELNVNALELDDSALYLCASRSDSGNSPLHFGNGTRLTVT.

This clone was seen a single time. The genes are TRBV4-1 and TRBJ2-1; the match to TRBD2 covers 9 bases. This CDR3 is 16 amino acids long. CDR1 and CDR2 from the germline V gene are MGHRA and YSYEKL. Germline trimming cut 4 bases from V and 5 bases from J; bases unmatched to any gene: 9. DNA of the CDR3: TGCGCCAGCAGCCGGTTACTAGCGGGCGCTAACAATGAGCAGTTCTTC. Translation gives CASSRLLAGANNEQFF.

The chain has TRBV29-1 and TRBJ2-3; 12 bases map to TRBD1. The CDR3 is 13 amino acids. In germline, CDR1 is SQVTM, CDR2 ANQGSEA. Unmatched junction bases numbered 6, after V lost 7 bases and J lost 7 bases. The CDR3 DNA reads as TGCAGCGGCTGGGACAGGGGGCCAAATACGCAGTATTTT. Translation gives CSGWDRGPNTQYF.

The gene calls are TRBV19 and TRBJ1-1; 7 nucleotides align to TRBD1. Trimming took 6 bases from V and 1 from J; bases not matched to a gene: 8. The CDR3 runs 15 residues. Germline lookup yields CDR1 LNHDA and CDR2 SQIVND (reference sequence). This CDR3 is CASSKQGTGNTEAFF. The CDR3 region has the DNA TGTGCCAGTAGCAAACAGGGGACGGGGAACACTGAAGCTTTCTTT.

This clone was recorded only once. Here the CDR3 reads CASSLLAQGLNSPLHF. CDR3 coding DNA: TGCGCCAGCAGCTTGTTGGCGCAGGGGCTGAATTCACCCCTCCACTTT. V is TRBV5-1 and J is TRBJ1-6; D may be TRBD1 (6 bases). This CDR3 region has 16 residues. V lost 1 base to trimming and J lost 7 bases, with 15 bases between them. Germline CDR1 is SGHRS and CDR2 is YFSETQ.

Worth noting for this clone: In the same sample, other DNA sequences code for this CDR3. V gene TRBV18 combines with J gene TRBJ2-7, with 7 bases identical to TRBD1. Trimming took 4 bases from V and 2 from J; bases not matched to a gene: 5. Germline V CDR1 and CDR2: KGHSH, LQKENI. The CDR3 extends over 14 amino acids. In DNA form, the CDR3 reads TGTGCCAGCTCACGATTTGGACAGGCCTACGAGCAGTACTTC. It specifies CASSRFGQAYEQYF.

On this clone: One junction end disagrees with the germline gene, perhaps due to a read error. The chain recombines TRBV4-1 with TRBJ1-3; possible D gene TRBD1, 6 bases. Germline lookup yields CDR1 MGHRA and CDR2 YSYEKL. CDR3 length equals 15 residues. The CDR3 DNA reads as TGCGCCACCAGCCAAGGGGGGGGGTCCGGAAACACCATATATTTT. Protein: CATSQGGGSGNTIYF.

J is TRBJ2-7 and V is TRBV7-2; the match to TRBD1 covers 9 bases. This CDR3 is built from 16 residues. CDR1 is SGHTA, CDR2 FQGNSA, per germline. V shed 2 bases, J shed 6 bases, and the junction held 11 bases outside the gene matches. In DNA form, the CDR3 reads TGTGCCAGCAGCTTAAGGGGGTTGGGACAGGGTACCGAGCAGTACTTC. Translated, it gives CASSLRGLGQGTEQYF. The full variable domain, with the rest looked up from reference TRBV7-2 and TRBJ2-7, is GAGVSQSPSNKVTEKGKDVELRCDPISGHTALYWYRQSLGQGLEFLIYFQGNSAPDKSGLPSDRFSAERTGGSVSTLTIQRTQQEDSAVYLCASSLRGLGQGTEQYFGPGTRLTVT.

This chain links TRBV7-2 with TRBJ1-1; perhaps TRBD1 as D (5 bases). Germline CDR1 and CDR2: SGHTA and FQGNSA. The V gene lost 7 bases and the J gene lost 4 bases, with 13 bases spanning the gap. The CDR3 is 13 residues long. The CDR3 protein is CASTRGVGTEAFF. CDR3 nucleotide sequence: TGTGCCAGCACCCGGGGGGTAGGCACTGAAGCTTTCTTT. The full variable domain, with the rest looked up from reference TRBV7-2 and TRBJ1-1, is GAGVSQSPSNKVTEKGKDVELRCDPISGHTALYWYRQSLGQGLEFLIYFQGNSAPDKSGLPSDRFSAERTGGSVSTLTIQRTQQEDSAVYLCASTRGVGTEAFFGQGTRLTVV.

V gene TRBV29-1 combines with J gene TRBJ2-7; no definite D call. The CDR3 is made up of 14 amino acids. V shed 5 bases and J shed 1 base, with 15 bases lying between them. Germline V gene lookup returns CDR1 SQVTM and CDR2 ANQGSEA. The DNA for the CDR3 is TGCAGCGTTCAATACGATGACCGATCCTACGAGCAGTACTTC. This encodes CSVQYDDRSYEQYF.

This sequence joins TRBV7-2 and TRBJ1-3; maybe TRBD1 (5 bases). The CDR3 spans 15 residues. Germline-derived CDR1 and CDR2 are SGHTA and FQGNSA. Trimming pared 1 base from V and 4 bases from J, leaving 11 bases between. CDR3 in amino acids: CASSLVQEWGNTIYF. DNA of the CDR3: TGTGCCAGCAGCTTAGTACAGGAGTGGGGAAACACCATATATTTT.

The rearrangement links TRBV3-1 (or the pseudogene TRBV3-2) to TRBJ1-3; no definite D call. The CDR3 is 14 amino acids. Germline V gene sequence: CDR1 LGHDT, CDR2 YNNKEL (reference sequence). Trimming left V 0 bases short and J 10 bases short, with 13 bases between. This chain's CDR3 is CASSQDHSAGTIYF. The CDR3, as DNA: TGTGCCAGCAGCCAAGATCATAGTGCGGGGACCATATATTTT.

The chain couples TRBV5-1 to TRBJ2-3; 8 bases fit TRBD2. The CDR3 spans 14 residues. With 5 bases clipped from V and 1 base from J, the junction kept 3 bases outside the gene matches. Germline V gives CDR1 SGHRS, CDR2 YFSETQ. CDR3 bases: TGCGCCAGCAGGTCACTAGCGGGCACAGATACGCAGTATTTT. This sequence encodes CASRSLAGTDTQYF.

The chain employs TRBV3-1 (or the pseudogene TRBV3-2) and TRBJ1-6, with D maybe TRBD1 (6 bases). The CDR3 runs to 14 residues. V dropped 4 bases and J dropped 6 bases, with 10 bases sitting between them. Per the germline V gene, CDR1 is LGHDT and CDR2 is YNNKEL (reference sequence). CDR3 in amino acids: CASSLQGRNSPLHF. The CDR3 nucleotides read TGTGCCAGCAGCCTACAGGGCCGTAATTCACCCCTCCACTTT.

The rearrangement uses TRBV10-2 and TRBJ1-1, with 8 bases fitting TRBD1. This CDR3 spans 18 amino acids. Germline V gene data show CDR1 as WSHSY and CDR2 as SAAADI. Losses at the gene ends were 0 bases for V and 3 bases for J; bases not matched to a gene: 12. Written as DNA, the CDR3 is TGCGCCAGCAGTGAGTCGGGCAGGGGGCAATTTCGGCACACTGAAGCTTTCTTT. Translation gives CASSESGRGQFRHTEAFF.

V usage is TRBV20-1 and J usage is TRBJ2-3, with 9 bases lining up with TRBD2. The germline V gene encodes CDR1 DFQATT and CDR2 SNEGSKA (reference sequence). V dropped 5 bases and J dropped 6; count of bases not matched to a gene: 9. This CDR3 has 14 amino acids. CDR3 bases: TGCAGTGCTCGTGGCTTAGCGGGGGTGGATACGCAGTATTTT. It encodes CSARGLAGVDTQYF.